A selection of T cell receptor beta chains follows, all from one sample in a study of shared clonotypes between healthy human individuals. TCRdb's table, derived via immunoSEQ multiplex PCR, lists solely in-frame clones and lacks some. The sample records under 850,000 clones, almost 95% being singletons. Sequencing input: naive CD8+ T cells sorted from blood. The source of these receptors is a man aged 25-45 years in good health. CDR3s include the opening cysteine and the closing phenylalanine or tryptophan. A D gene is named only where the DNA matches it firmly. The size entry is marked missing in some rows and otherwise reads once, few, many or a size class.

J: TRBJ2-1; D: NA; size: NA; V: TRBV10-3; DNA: TGTGCCATCAGTGATTCGGGACTCGGGGGCACAGATGAGCAGTTCTTC; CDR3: CAISDSGLGGTDEQFF
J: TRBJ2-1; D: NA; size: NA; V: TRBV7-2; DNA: TGTGCCAGCAGCGTTTCCGGGACCTGGGGGAATGAGCAGTTCTTC; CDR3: CASSVSGTWGNEQFF
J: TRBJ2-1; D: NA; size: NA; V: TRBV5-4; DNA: TGTGCCAGCAGCTTGGCCGAGACCCCTAATGAGCAGTTCTTC; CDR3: CASSLAETPNEQFF
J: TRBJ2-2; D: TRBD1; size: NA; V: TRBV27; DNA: TGTGCCAGCAGTTGGGACAGGGCCGGGGAGCTGTTTTTT; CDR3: CASSWDRAGELFF
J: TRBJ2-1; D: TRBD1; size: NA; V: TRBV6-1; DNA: TGTGCCAGTCACCGCCGGACAGGTAATAACAATGAGCAGTTCTTC; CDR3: CASHRRTGNNNEQFF
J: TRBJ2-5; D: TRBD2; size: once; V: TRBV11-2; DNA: TGTGCCAGCGCCCGAGCCGGGACTAGCGGGATAACCCAGTACTTC; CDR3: CASARAGTSGITQYF
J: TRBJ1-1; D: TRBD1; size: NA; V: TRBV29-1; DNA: TGCAGCGTTGAAATACACCATACTCGGACAGGGCCCGGGTGGACTGAAGCTTTCTTT; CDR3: CSVEIHHTRTGPGWTEAFF
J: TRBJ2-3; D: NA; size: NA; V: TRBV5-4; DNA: TGTGCCAGCAGCTTGGACAGGGCAGGCACAGATACGCAGTATTTT; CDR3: CASSLDRAGTDTQYF
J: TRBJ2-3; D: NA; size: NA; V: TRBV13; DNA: TGTGCCAGCAGTCCTCCTAGCGAAGGGGGTACAGATACGCAGTATTTT; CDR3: CASSPPSEGGTDTQYF
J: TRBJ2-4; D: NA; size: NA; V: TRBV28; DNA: TGTGCCAGCTCCGAGGGAAGGGCCAAAAACATTCAGTACTTC; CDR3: CASSEGRAKNIQYF
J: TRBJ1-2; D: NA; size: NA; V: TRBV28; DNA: TGTGCCAGCAGTTTAAGGGTACCTGTAAGAACTAACTATGGCTACACCTTC; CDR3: CASSLRVPVRTNYGYTF
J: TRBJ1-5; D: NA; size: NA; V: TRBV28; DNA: TGTGCCAGCAGCCCCGACAGACCCAATCAGCCCCAGCATTTT; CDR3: CASSPDRPNQPQHF
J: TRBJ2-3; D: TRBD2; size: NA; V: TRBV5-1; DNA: TGCGCCAGCAGCTTGGCTTCTAGCGGGAGGGTAGATACGCAGTATTTT; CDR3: CASSLASSGRVDTQYF
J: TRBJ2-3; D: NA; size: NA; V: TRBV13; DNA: TGTGCCAGCAGCTCCCTCGGCGAGGGAGTTTTTCCAGATACGCAGTATTTT; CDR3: CASSSLGEGVFPDTQYF
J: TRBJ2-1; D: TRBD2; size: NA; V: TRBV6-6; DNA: TGTGCCAGCGCTCCGGGACTAGCGGTCAATGAGCAGTTCTTC; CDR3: CASAPGLAVNEQFF
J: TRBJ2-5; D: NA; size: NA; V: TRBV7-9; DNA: TGTGCCAGCAGCTTCAAGAAACCTCAAGAGACCCAGTACTTC; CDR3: CASSFKKPQETQYF